The rows below give T cell receptor beta chains drawn from one sample of a study of spatial heterogeneity in lung cancer. TCRdb fed the 5' RACE reads into MiXCR, producing one record per CDR3 protein. This table holds about 12,000 distinct CDR3 sequences, about 6.2% found once. Sequenced here: normal lung tissue next to the tumor, sampled at surgery. Receptor source: a male donor with early-stage non-small cell lung cancer. Each CDR3 is given without its conserved first and last residue. A clone size is listed for some rows: how often the clone was seen (once, few, many), or a class if it is expanded.

CDR3 length	clone size	J gene	V gene	CDR3 protein
15	medium-sized	TRBJ2-1	TRBV6-4	ASTARLAARSYNEQF
11	many	TRBJ1-2	TRBV30	AWSVQGADGYT
13	few	TRBJ2-7	TRBV4-3	ASSQVIATTYEQY
13	.	TRBJ1-1	TRBV6-5	ASSYGGRGNTEAF
16	few	TRBJ2-3	TRBV15	ATSRDSKSGRSTDTQY
13	.	TRBJ1-3	TRBV7-8	ASSLAGVGGNTIY
13	many	TRBJ2-5	TRBV19	ASSFGASIQETQY
13	many	TRBJ2-7	TRBV4-2	ASSQAGGGQNEQY
13	medium-sized	TRBJ2-7	TRBV5-1	ASSLEPLDPGKQY
14	.	TRBJ2-5	TRBV18	ASSPLRAGVQETQY
11	many	TRBJ2-5	TRBV20-1	SARLTSAETQY
14	medium-sized	TRBJ2-3	TRBV5-1	ASSSTTSGSTDTQY
14	few	TRBJ2-5	TRBV10-3	AISDPRTGGLETQY
16	.	TRBJ1-4	TRBV7-7	ASSPGPQGVGPGEKLF
12	many	TRBJ2-5	TRBV15	ATSRDLLEETQY
11	many	TRBJ1-4	TRBV12-3/TRBV12-4	ASSLAGTEKLF
13	medium-sized	TRBJ1-6	TRBV11-2	ASSPRRLSNSPLH
16	.	TRBJ2-3	TRBV15	ATSRDPWVAGSGDTQY